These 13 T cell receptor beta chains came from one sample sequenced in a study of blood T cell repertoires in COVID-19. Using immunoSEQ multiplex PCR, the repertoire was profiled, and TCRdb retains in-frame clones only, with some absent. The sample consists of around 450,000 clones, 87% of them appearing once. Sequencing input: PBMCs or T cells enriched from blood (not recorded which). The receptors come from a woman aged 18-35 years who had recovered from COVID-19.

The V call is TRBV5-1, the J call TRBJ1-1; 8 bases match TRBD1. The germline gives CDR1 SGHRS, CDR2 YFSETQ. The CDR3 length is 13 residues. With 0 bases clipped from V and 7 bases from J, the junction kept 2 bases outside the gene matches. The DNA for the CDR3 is TGCGCCAGCAGCTTGGACGGGACAGGTGAAGCTTTCTTT. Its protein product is CASSLDGTGEAFF.

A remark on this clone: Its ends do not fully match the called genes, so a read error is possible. The CDR3 DNA reads as TGTGCCAGTAGTACTACTGAAAAACTGTTTTTT. This translates into CASSTTEKLFF. The chain couples TRBV19 to TRBJ1-4; the D is unclear. Germline V gene data show CDR1 as LNHDA and CDR2 as SQIVND (reference sequence). CDR3 length: 11 amino acids.

The CDR3 loop is CASSLEGGRADTQYF. The CDR3 nucleotides read TGCGCCAGCAGCTTGGAAGGAGGGAGGGCAGATACGCAGTATTTT. The gene calls are TRBV5-1 and TRBJ2-3; TRBD2 aligns across 7 bases. The CDR3 spans 15 residues. CDR1 is SGHRS and CDR2 is YFSETQ in the germline V gene. The J segment lost 4 bases and the V segment lost 0 bases, leaving 5 bases of the junction unmatched.

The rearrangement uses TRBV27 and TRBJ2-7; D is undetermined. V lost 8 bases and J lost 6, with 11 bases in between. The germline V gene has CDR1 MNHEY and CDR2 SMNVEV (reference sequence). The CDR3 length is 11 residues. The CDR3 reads CASERRGEQYF. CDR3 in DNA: TGTGCCAGCGAGCGTCGAGGCGAGCAGTACTTC.

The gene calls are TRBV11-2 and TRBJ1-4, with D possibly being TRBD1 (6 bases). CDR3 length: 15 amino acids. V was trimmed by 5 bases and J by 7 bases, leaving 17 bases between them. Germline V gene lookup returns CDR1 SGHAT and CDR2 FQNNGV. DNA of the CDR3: TGTGCCAGCAGCCCAGGGGTAGAGGGGGTTGAAAAACTGTTTTTT. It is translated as CASSPGVEGVEKLFF.

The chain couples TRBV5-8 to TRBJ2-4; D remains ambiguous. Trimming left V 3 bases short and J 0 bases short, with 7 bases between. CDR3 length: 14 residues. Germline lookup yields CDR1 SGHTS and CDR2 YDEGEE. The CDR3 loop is CASSSSLAKNIQYF. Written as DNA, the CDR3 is TGTGCCAGCAGCTCCTCACTAGCCAAAAACATTCAGTACTTC. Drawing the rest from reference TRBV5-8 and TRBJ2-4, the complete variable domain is EAGVTQSPTHLIKTRGQQATLRCSPISGHTSVYWYQQALGLGLQFLLWYDEGEERNRGNFPPRFSGRQFPNYSSELNVNALELEDSALYLCASSSSLAKNIQYFGAGTRLSVL.

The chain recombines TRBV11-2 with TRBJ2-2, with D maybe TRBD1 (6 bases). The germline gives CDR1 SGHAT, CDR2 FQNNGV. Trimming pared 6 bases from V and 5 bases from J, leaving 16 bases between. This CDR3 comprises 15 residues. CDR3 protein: CASRRPARGTGELFF. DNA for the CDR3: TGTGCCAGCAGACGGCCAGCGAGGGGGACCGGGGAGCTGTTTTTT.

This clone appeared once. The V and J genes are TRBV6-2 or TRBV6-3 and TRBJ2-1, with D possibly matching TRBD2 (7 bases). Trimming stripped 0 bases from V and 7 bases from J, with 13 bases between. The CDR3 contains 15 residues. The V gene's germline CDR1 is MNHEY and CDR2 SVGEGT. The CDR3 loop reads CASSYSGGAQNEQFF. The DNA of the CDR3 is TGTGCCAGCAGTTACTCTGGGGGGGCCCAAAATGAGCAGTTCTTC.

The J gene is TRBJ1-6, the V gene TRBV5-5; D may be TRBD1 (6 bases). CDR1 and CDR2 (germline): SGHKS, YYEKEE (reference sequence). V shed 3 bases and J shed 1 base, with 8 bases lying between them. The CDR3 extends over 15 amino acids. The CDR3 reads CASSSGQSYNSPLHF. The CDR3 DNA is TGTGCCAGCAGCTCAGGACAGTCCTATAATTCACCCCTCCACTTT. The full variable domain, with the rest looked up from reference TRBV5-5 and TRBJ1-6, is DAGVTQSPTHLIKTRGQQVTLRCSPISGHKSVSWYQQVLGQGPQFIFQYYEKEERGRGNFPDRFSARQFPNYSSELNVNALLLGDSALYLCASSSGQSYNSPLHFGNGTRLTVT.

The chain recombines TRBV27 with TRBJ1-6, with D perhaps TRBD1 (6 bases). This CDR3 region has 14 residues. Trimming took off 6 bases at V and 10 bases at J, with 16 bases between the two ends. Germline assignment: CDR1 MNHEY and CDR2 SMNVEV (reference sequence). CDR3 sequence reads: CASSSLTGYSPLHF. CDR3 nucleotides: TGTGCCAGCAGCTCCCTAACAGGGTACTCACCCCTCCACTTT.

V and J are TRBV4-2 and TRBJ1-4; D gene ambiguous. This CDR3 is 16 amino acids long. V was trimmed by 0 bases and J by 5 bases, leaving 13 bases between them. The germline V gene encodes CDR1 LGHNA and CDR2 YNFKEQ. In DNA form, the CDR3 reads TGTGCCAGCAGCCAAGATAGAGGCTGGGAGAATGAAAAACTGTTTTTT. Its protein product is CASSQDRGWENEKLFF.

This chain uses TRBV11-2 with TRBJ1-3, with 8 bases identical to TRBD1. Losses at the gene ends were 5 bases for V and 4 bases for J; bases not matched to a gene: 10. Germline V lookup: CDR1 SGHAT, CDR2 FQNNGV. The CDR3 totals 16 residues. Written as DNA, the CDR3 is TGTGCCAGCAGCCTCACAGGGGGACACATGGGAAACACCATATATTTT. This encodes CASSLTGGHMGNTIYF.

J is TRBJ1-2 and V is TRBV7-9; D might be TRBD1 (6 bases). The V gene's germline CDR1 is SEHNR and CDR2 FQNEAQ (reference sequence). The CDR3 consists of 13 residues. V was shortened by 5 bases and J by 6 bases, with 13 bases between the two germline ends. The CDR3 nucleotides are TGTGCCAGCAGCCACCGGGACACAGATGGCTACACCTTC. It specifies CASSHRDTDGYTF.